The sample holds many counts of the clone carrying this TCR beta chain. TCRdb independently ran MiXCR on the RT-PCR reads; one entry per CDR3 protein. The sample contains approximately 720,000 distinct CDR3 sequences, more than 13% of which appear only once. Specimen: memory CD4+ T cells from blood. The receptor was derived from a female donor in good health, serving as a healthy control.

The CDR3 DNA reads TGTGCCAGCAGCAACCGACGGGGCCAGGATACGCAGTATTTT. This encodes CASSNRRGQDTQYF. The V gene is TRBV7-2, the J gene TRBJ2-3, with D perhaps assigned TRBD1 or TRBD2 (5 bases each). The length of the CDR3 is 14 residues. V was clipped by 5 bases and J by 6 bases, with 15 bases between them. CDR1 and CDR2 from the germline V gene are SGHTA and FQGNSA.